One sample yielded the 16 T cell receptor beta chains listed below, sequenced in a study of long-term antiretroviral therapy in people with HIV. immunoSEQ v3.0 was run at survey level. The table came from immunoSEQ multiplex PCR; TCRdb's copy has only in-frame clones and leaves some out. Of about 19,000 clones listed, 79% are singletons. The sequencing here drew on unsorted PBMCs, taken at the start of antiretroviral therapy, before treatment. The receptors originated from a man aged 18 to 35 with HIV.

This clone has a handful of counts. The chain employs TRBV4-2 and TRBJ1-5; no clear D gene. Trimming cost V 3 bases and J 6 bases, with 9 bases left between them. Germline loops: CDR1 LGHNA, CDR2 YNFKEQ. CDR3 size: 13 residues. This CDR3 is CASSQADSQPQHF. The CDR3 coding sequence is TGTGCCAGCAGCCAGGCTGATAGTCAGCCCCAGCATTTT.

The chain employs TRBV5-4 and TRBJ2-1; 13 bases match TRBD2. Germline CDR1 and CDR2: SGHNT and YYREEE (reference sequence). The CDR3 is 15 amino acids. Trimming cost V 4 bases and J 5 bases; bases outside gene matches: 3. The CDR3 here is CASSRTSGSHNEQFF. As DNA, the CDR3 is TGTGCCAGCAGCCGGACTAGCGGGAGCCACAATGAGCAGTTCTTC.

This clone was seen once. V gene TRBV6-5 combines with J gene TRBJ2-1; TRBD1 matches at 9 bases. V gave up 4 bases and J gave up 4 bases; unmatched junction bases: 2. The CDR3 totals 14 residues. CDR1 MNHEY and CDR2 SVGAGI come from the germline V gene. The CDR3 DNA reads TGTGCCAGCAGTTGGACAGGGGTTTACAATGAGCAGTTCTTC. It yields the protein CASSWTGVYNEQFF.

This clone has a single count. The V and J genes are TRBV7-9 and TRBJ1-2; D ambiguous. The CDR3 runs to 13 residues. The V and J ends lost 5 bases and 4 bases respectively, with 11 bases between them. Germline CDR1 SEHNR, CDR2 FQNEAQ (reference sequence). CDR3 in amino acids: CASSQEFAYGYTF. The CDR3 DNA reads TGTGCCAGCAGCCAAGAATTCGCCTATGGCTACACCTTC.

The V and J genes are TRBV7-6 and TRBJ2-1, with TRBD2 matching over 7 bases. There are 15 residues in the CDR3. J gave up 5 bases and V 5 bases, and 9 bases lay outside the gene matches. CDR1 and CDR2 (germline): SGHVS, FNYEAQ. The CDR3: CASSPTSVVNNEQFF. The CDR3, as DNA: TGTGCCAGCAGCCCTACTAGCGTAGTAAACAATGAGCAGTTCTTC.

The rearrangement uses TRBV5-1 and TRBJ2-5; maybe TRBD1 (7 bases). V shed 4 bases and J shed 2 bases, with 12 bases lying between them. In germline, CDR1 is SGHRS, CDR2 YFSETQ. The CDR3 totals 14 residues. Here the CDR3 DNA reads TGCGCCAGCAGCGGCGGGACAGTGCAAGAGACCCAGTACTTC. This translates into CASSGGTVQETQYF. Looking up the rest from reference TRBV5-1 and TRBJ2-5 gives the full variable domain: KAGVTQTPRYLIKTRGQQVTLSCSPISGHRSVSWYQQTPGQGLQFLFEYFSETQRNKGNFPGRFSGRQFSNSRSEMNVSTLELGDSALYLCASSGGTVQETQYFGPGTRLLVL.

This clone was detected a few times. The rearrangement joins TRBV25-1 to TRBJ2-7; TRBD1 matches at 10 bases. Germline CDR1 and CDR2: MGHDK and SYGVNS. This CDR3 region has 15 residues. The junction had 5 bases not matched to a gene; V was cut back by 0 bases and J by 6 bases. The CDR3 DNA follows: TGTGCCAGCAGTGAATATAAGGGACAGGGGAGCGAGCAGTACTTC. Protein sequence: CASSEYKGQGSEQYF.

This chain uses TRBV2 with TRBJ2-2, with D unresolved. This CDR3 is 14 amino acids long. Germline values: CDR1 SNHLY, CDR2 FYNNEI. Trimming removed 4 bases from V and 5 bases from J, with 11 bases in between. CDR3 nucleotides: TGTGCCAGCAGTGCAAAGGGCCCTACCGGGGAGCTGTTTTTT. Translation: CASSAKGPTGELFF.

V usage is TRBV19 and J usage is TRBJ2-7; D is possibly TRBD2 (6 bases). CDR3 length: 13 amino acids. Germline loops: CDR1 LNHDA, CDR2 SQIVND (reference sequence). V was clipped by 4 bases and J by 2 bases, with 9 bases between them. CDR3 residues: CASSTGLPYEQYF. The CDR3 DNA reads as TGTGCCAGTAGTACGGGACTGCCCTACGAGCAGTACTTC. The full variable domain, in which reference TRBV19 and TRBJ2-7 provide the parts outside the CDR3, is DGGITQSPKYLFRKEGQNVTLSCEQNLNHDAMYWYRQDPGQGLRLIYYSQIVNDFQKGDIAEGYSVSREKKESFPLTVTSAQKNPTAFYLCASSTGLPYEQYFGPGTRLTVT.

This chain uses TRBV5-4 with TRBJ2-7; 7 bases are a match to TRBD2. Per germline, CDR1 SGHNT and CDR2 YYREEE (reference sequence). V shed 4 bases and J 5 bases; nucleotides not matched to a gene: 9. This CDR3 spans 14 amino acids. CDR3 nucleotide sequence: TGTGCCAGCAGCAATCGCGGACTAGGTCACGAGCAGTACTTC. As protein: CASSNRGLGHEQYF.

The chain has TRBV19 and TRBJ2-1; 7 bases line up with TRBD1. The CDR3 is 15 amino acids. Per the germline V gene, CDR1 is LNHDA and CDR2 is SQIVND (reference sequence). The trim removed 5 bases at V and 3 bases at J, leaving 7 bases unmatched. The CDR3 is CASSLTGAIYNEQFF. CDR3 in DNA: TGTGCCAGTAGTCTTACAGGGGCGATCTACAATGAGCAGTTCTTC.

The chain links TRBV19 to TRBJ2-1, with 12 bases aligning to TRBD2. CDR3 length: 15 residues. CDR1 is LNHDA, CDR2 SQIVND, per germline (reference sequence). The J segment lost 4 bases and the V segment lost 5 bases, leaving 3 bases of the junction unmatched. The CDR3 protein is CASSLAGGPYNEQFF. The CDR3 DNA sequence: TGTGCCAGTAGTCTAGCGGGAGGGCCGTACAATGAGCAGTTCTTC.

This chain connects TRBV7-2 to TRBJ2-7, with a tentative D call TRBD1 (5 bases). The V gene lost 1 base and the J gene lost 3 bases, with 10 bases spanning the gap. The CDR3 has 14 amino acids. The germline V gene has CDR1 SGHTA and CDR2 FQGNSA. In DNA form, the CDR3 reads TGTGCCAGCAGCTTAGTCCCAGACAGCTACGAGCAGTACTTC. It is translated as CASSLVPDSYEQYF.

In its sample, this clone was seen once. This rearrangement joins TRBV23-1 to TRBJ2-1, with D possibly being TRBD2 (5 bases). TRBV23-1 is known as an ORF, though its function is uncertain. V was pared by 10 bases and J by 1 base, with 20 bases between. CDR3 length equals 16 residues. CDR3 amino acids: CATSRLVSGSYNEQFF. The CDR3 DNA is TGCGCCACTAGCCGTCTGGTCTCGGGTTCCTACAATGAGCAGTTCTTC.

The J gene is TRBJ1-2, the V gene TRBV5-6; 8 bases are shared with TRBD1. V trimming: 3 bases; J trimming: 0 bases; junction bases outside the gene matches: 4. The V gene's germline CDR1 is SGHDT and CDR2 YYEEEE. The CDR3 totals 15 residues. CDR3 loop: CASSYTGGPNYGYTF. CDR3 bases: TGTGCCAGCAGCTATACAGGGGGACCTAACTATGGCTACACCTTC.

The chain is built from TRBV5-4 and TRBJ2-3, with 8 bases matching TRBD2. V lost 0 bases, J lost 7 bases, and 10 bases stayed unmatched. The CDR3 totals 16 residues. Per germline, CDR1 SGHNT and CDR2 YYREEE (reference sequence). The CDR3 protein is CASSLDPAGRVNTQYF. The CDR3 DNA sequence: TGTGCCAGCAGCTTGGATCCAGCCGGGAGGGTCAATACGCAGTATTTT.